This TCR beta chain is from a study of T cell repertoires in cytomegalovirus infection. Study-level background: Shared public TCR beta signatures pointed to both CMV infection and a matching HLA type. Study-wide points: Summed public TCR beta family frequency identified CMV carriers bearing the relevant HLA.

TCRdb re-derived calls from the reads in MiXCR, one entry per CDR3 protein. This table holds 450,000 to 550,000 distinct CDR3 sequences, approximately 46% found once. Turning to this clonotype: Its antigen is currently unknown.

This clonotype originated in a human donor in good health (CMV status not recorded). Some clones in this sample may be carry-over from other donors' samples. The starting material was cultured PBMCs, obtained from culture after CMV antigen stimulation.

The CDR3 region is CASSLGGAGGQETQYF. The CDR3 region has the DNA TGTGCCAGCAGCTTAGGGGGAGCGGGGGGCCAAGAGACCCAGTACTTC. The chain links TRBV7-2 to TRBJ2-5; TRBD2 aligns across 9 bases. J lost 1 base, V lost 1 base, and 4 bases had no gene match. Germline loops: CDR1 SGHTA, CDR2 FQGNSA. The CDR3 consists of 16 residues.